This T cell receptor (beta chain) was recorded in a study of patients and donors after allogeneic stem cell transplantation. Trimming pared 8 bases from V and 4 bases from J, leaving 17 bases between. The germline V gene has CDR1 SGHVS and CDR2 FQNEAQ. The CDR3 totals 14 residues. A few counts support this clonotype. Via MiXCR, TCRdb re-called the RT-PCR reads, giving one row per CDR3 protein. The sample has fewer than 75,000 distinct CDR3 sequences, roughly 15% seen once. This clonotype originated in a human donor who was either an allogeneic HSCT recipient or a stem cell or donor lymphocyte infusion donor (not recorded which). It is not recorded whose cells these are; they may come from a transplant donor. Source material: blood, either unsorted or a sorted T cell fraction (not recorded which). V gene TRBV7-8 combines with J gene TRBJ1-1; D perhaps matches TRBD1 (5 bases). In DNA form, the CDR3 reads TGTGCCAGCGAGACGGGGCCCCGGGGCACTGAAGCTTTCTTT. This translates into CASETGPRGTEAFF.